Sequencing of this TCR beta chain was carried out in a study of CD8 T cells in ankylosing spondylitis. Study results and caveats: The authors reported significant enrichment of disease-linked clones in matched ankylosing spondylitis synovial fluid. Several of the motif variants were reported before in synovial fluid and blood from reactive arthritis. Relatively rare in peripheral blood, disease-linked clones were also CD8+.

In TCRdb, the 5' RACE reads were re-called with MiXCR into one record per CDR3 protein. The table includes roughly 91,000 distinct CDR3 sequences, roughly 8.7% detected once. As concerns this clonotype: Its antigen is undetermined.

There are 13 residues in the CDR3. Germline loops: CDR1 SGHRS, CDR2 YFSETQ. Trimming shortened V by 2 bases and J by 1 base, and 6 bases separated the two germline ends. Sequenced material: blood, either unsorted or a sorted T cell fraction (not recorded which). This chain uses TRBV5-1 with TRBJ2-5, with D hard to call. The TCR originated in a male donor with ankylosing spondylitis or in good health (not recorded which). CDR3 in amino acids: CASSFVAQETQYF. DNA for the CDR3: TGCGCCAGCAGCTTTGTGGCCCAAGAGACCCAGTACTTC. Looking up the rest from reference TRBV5-1 and TRBJ2-5 gives the full variable domain: KAGVTQTPRYLIKTRGQQVTLSCSPISGHRSVSWYQQTPGQGLQFLFEYFSETQRNKGNFPGRFSGRQFSNSRSEMNVSTLELGDSALYLCASSFVAQETQYFGPGTRLLVL.